Listed here are 21 T cell receptor beta chains from one sample, sequenced in a study of PD-L1 blockade in urothelial cancer. Produced via immunoSEQ multiplex PCR; TCRdb's table is partial and in-frame only. The table includes some 40,000 clones, over 75% detected once. Sequenced material: PBMCs, taken around atezolizumab (anti-PD-L1) treatment. The receptors derive from a man between 65 and 85 years old with urothelial cancer.

The V gene is TRBV5-1, the J gene TRBJ2-5, with 8 nucleotides matching TRBD2. Germline CDR1 SGHRS, CDR2 YFSETQ. The junction had 6 bases not matched to a gene; V was cut back by 4 bases and J by 1 base. This CDR3 region has 15 residues. CDR3 DNA: TGCGCCAGCAGCCCGGGGGGGGTGGCCCAAGAGACCCAGTACTTC. Protein sequence: CASSPGGVAQETQYF. The whole variable domain, filled in from reference TRBV5-1 and TRBJ2-5, reads KAGVTQTPRYLIKTRGQQVTLSCSPISGHRSVSWYQQTPGQGLQFLFEYFSETQRNKGNFPGRFSGRQFSNSRSEMNVSTLELGDSALYLCASSPGGVAQETQYFGPGTRLLVL.

CDR3 sequence: CASSLAIGREGGYTF. In DNA, the CDR3 is TGCGCCAGCAGCTTGGCCATTGGGAGGGAAGGTGGCTACACCTTC. This rearrangement joins TRBV5-1 to TRBJ1-2; D not resolved. CDR1 SGHRS and CDR2 YFSETQ come from the germline V gene. The length of the CDR3 is 15 residues. Trimming cost V 0 bases and J 7 bases, with 16 bases left between them.

The chain couples TRBV6-5 to TRBJ1-2; D perhaps matches TRBD1 (6 bases). Germline V gene lookup returns CDR1 MNHEY and CDR2 SVGAGI. Between the trimmed V and J ends, which lost 6 bases and 2 bases, there was a span of 16 bases. The CDR3 extends over 15 amino acids. CDR3 DNA: TGTGCCAGCAGGACCCAGGGGAGAAGGAACTATGGCTACACCTTC. Protein sequence: CASRTQGRRNYGYTF.

This chain uses TRBV7-3 with TRBJ2-3; weak D call: TRBD2 (6 bases). This CDR3 comprises 14 residues. Germline assignment: CDR1 SGHTA and CDR2 FQGTGA. Trimming pared 5 bases from V and 0 bases from J, leaving 9 bases between. The CDR3 bases are TGTGCCAGCAGCCAGGGACTCAGCACAGATACGCAGTATTTT. Translated: CASSQGLSTDTQYF.

This clone was seen just once. V is TRBV6-1 and J is TRBJ1-5; D gene uncertain. V lost 3 bases, J lost 6 bases, and 15 bases lay in between. From germline, CDR1 is MNHNS and CDR2 SASEGT. The CDR3 length is 15 residues. CDR3 coding DNA: TGTGCCAGCAGTGATATCTGGGGTGGAGGTCAGCCCCAGCATTTT. This codes for CASSDIWGGGQPQHF.

The chain couples TRBV7-2 to TRBJ1-1; possible D gene TRBD1, 5 bases. V was shortened by 4 bases and J by 2 bases, with 14 bases between the two germline ends. Germline CDR1 reads SGHTA; CDR2 reads FQGNSA. The CDR3 contains 15 residues. The CDR3 sequence is CASSSTGGINTEAFF. In nucleotides, the CDR3 is TGTGCCAGCAGCTCTACGGGGGGAATTAACACTGAAGCTTTCTTT.

The rearrangement uses TRBV9 and TRBJ2-5; 14 positions agree with TRBD2. CDR1 SGDLS and CDR2 YYNGEE come from the germline V gene. The CDR3 sequence is 14 residues long. The V segment lost 3 bases and the J segment 9 bases; nucleotides outside the gene matches: 4. CDR3 in DNA: TGTGCCAGCAGCGGGGGACTAGCGGGAGCGGCCCAGTACTTC. Translating it yields CASSGGLAGAAQYF.

The chain employs TRBV6-5 and TRBJ2-7; 10 bases line up with TRBD1. The germline CDR1 and CDR2 sequences are MNHEY and SVGAGI. The trim removed 6 bases at V and 5 bases at J, leaving 10 bases unmatched. This CDR3 contains 15 residues. The CDR3 nucleotides are TGTGCCAGCAGAGCCTCCCGTGACAGGGGGCACGAGCAGTACTTC. This translates into CASRASRDRGHEQYF.

V and J are TRBV7-2 and TRBJ2-5; D is uncertain. Deletions cut 5 bases from V and 4 bases from J, with 17 bases between. The CDR3 sequence is 15 residues long. Per the germline V gene, CDR1 is SGHTA and CDR2 is FQGNSA. CDR3 in DNA: TGTGCCAGCAGCCCAACGCCCCAGGTCCCAGAGACCCAGTACTTC. Residues: CASSPTPQVPETQYF.

This chain joins TRBV19 and TRBJ2-1, with D possibly being TRBD2 (6 bases). The germline CDR1 and CDR2 sequences are LNHDA and SQIVND (reference sequence). Trimming took 0 bases from V and 0 from J, leaving 15 bases between them. The CDR3 spans 18 residues. For the CDR3, the DNA is TGTGCCAGTAGTATAGATGTAAGCGGGCCAAGCTCCTACAATGAGCAGTTCTTC. It specifies CASSIDVSGPSSYNEQFF.

This clone came up a few times. This sequence joins TRBV11-2 and TRBJ2-2; possibly TRBD1 for D (5 bases). Per the germline V gene, CDR1 is SGHAT and CDR2 is FQNNGV. Trimming took 0 bases from V and 1 from J, leaving 9 bases between them. The CDR3 has 16 residues. The CDR3: CASSLDRARNTGELFF. The CDR3 nucleotides are TGTGCCAGCAGCTTAGACAGGGCGCGGAACACCGGGGAGCTGTTTTTT.

J is TRBJ2-7 and V is TRBV19, with TRBD1 as a possible D gene (5 bases). This CDR3 region has 17 residues. CDR1 is LNHDA, CDR2 SQIVND, per germline (reference sequence). The germline V and J ends were trimmed by 3 bases and 6 bases, with 24 bases remaining between them. The chain's CDR3 is CASSILLGASTLGEQYF. CDR3 DNA: TGTGCCAGTAGTATTCTCCTAGGGGCCTCGACCCTCGGCGAGCAGTACTTC.

The CDR3 loop reads CASSLVQAGNTIYF. The CDR3 DNA sequence: TGTGCCAGCAGCTTGGTACAGGCCGGAAACACCATATATTTT. This chain connects TRBV5-5 to TRBJ1-3, with D possibly TRBD1 on 5 matching bases. Germline V gene sequence: CDR1 SGHKS, CDR2 YYEKEE (reference sequence). The ends were cut back, 0 bases at V and 4 bases at J, with 8 bases in the middle. The CDR3 contains 14 residues.

The rearrangement links TRBV6-5 to TRBJ2-7, with 8 bases aligning to TRBD2. There are 14 residues in the CDR3. Unmatched junction bases numbered 4, after V lost 6 bases and J lost 0 bases. The germline CDR1 and CDR2 sequences are MNHEY and SVGAGI. CDR3 in DNA: TGTGCCAGCAGCGGGGGGGGGAGCTCCTACGAGCAGTACTTC. Protein product: CASSGGGSSYEQYF.

The rearrangement uses TRBV29-1 and TRBJ2-4; 7 nucleotides match TRBD2. Germline assignment: CDR1 SQVTM and CDR2 ANQGSEA. The CDR3 has 17 amino acids. After removal of 5 bases from V and 0 bases from J, the junction contained 13 bases not matched to a gene. CDR3 in amino acids: CSVRGGAGRRAKNIQYF. CDR3 nucleotides: TGCAGCGTTCGCGGGGGTGCGGGGCGAAGAGCCAAAAACATTCAGTACTTC.

The chain links TRBV29-1 to TRBJ2-1; TRBD2 might be the D (6 bases). CDR1 is SQVTM, CDR2 ANQGSEA, per germline. This CDR3 has 14 amino acids. Between the trimmed V and J ends, which lost 4 bases and 4 bases, there was a span of 14 bases. CDR3 nucleotides: TGCAGCGTTGGGGGGAGGTACGAATACAATGAGCAGTTCTTC. Translating gives CSVGGRYEYNEQFF.

This chain connects TRBV7-9 to TRBJ1-2, with D perhaps matching TRBD1 (6 bases). The V end lost 5 bases, the J end lost 5 bases, and 18 bases lay between the germline ends. Germline loops: CDR1 SEHNR, CDR2 FQNEAQ (reference sequence). The CDR3 totals 15 residues. CDR3 residues: CASSQGGAMGYGYTF. The CDR3, as DNA: TGTGCCAGCAGCCAAGGGGGTGCAATGGGGTATGGCTACACCTTC.

The chain recombines TRBV11-2 with TRBJ2-7; TRBD1 aligns across 8 bases. This CDR3 region has 13 residues. Germline V gene lookup returns CDR1 SGHAT and CDR2 FQNNGV. J lost 3 bases, V lost 5 bases, and 3 bases had no gene match. The CDR3 DNA is TGTGCCAGCAGCCTGGACAGGGACTACGAGCAGTACTTC. Its protein product is CASSLDRDYEQYF.

The chain recombines TRBV7-9 with TRBJ2-7; a weak D match, TRBD2 (5 bases). This CDR3 spans 13 amino acids. V gave up 2 bases and J gave up 3 bases, with 8 bases separating them. CDR1 SEHNR and CDR2 FQNEAQ come from the germline V gene (reference sequence). The CDR3 reads CASSLPSNYEQYF. CDR3 sequence (DNA): TGTGCCAGCAGCTTACCTAGCAACTACGAGCAGTACTTC.

The chain combines TRBV2 with TRBJ2-3, with 12 bases that match TRBD2. The CDR3 runs to 16 residues. J lost 1 base, V lost 6 bases, and 5 bases had no gene match. From germline, CDR1 is SNHLY and CDR2 FYNNEI. The CDR3 sequence is CASSRTSGTRTDTQYF. The DNA for the CDR3 is TGTGCCAGCAGCCGGACTAGCGGGACTCGCACAGATACGCAGTATTTT.

The chain combines TRBV4-2 with TRBJ2-2; the D gene is possibly TRBD2 (6 bases). V shed 0 bases and J shed 8 bases, with 7 bases lying between them. This CDR3 has 13 residues. Germline lookup yields CDR1 LGHNA and CDR2 YNFKEQ. CDR3 DNA sequence: TGTGCCAGCAGCCAAGATGCGGGGGGGGAGCTGTTTTTT. As protein: CASSQDAGGELFF.